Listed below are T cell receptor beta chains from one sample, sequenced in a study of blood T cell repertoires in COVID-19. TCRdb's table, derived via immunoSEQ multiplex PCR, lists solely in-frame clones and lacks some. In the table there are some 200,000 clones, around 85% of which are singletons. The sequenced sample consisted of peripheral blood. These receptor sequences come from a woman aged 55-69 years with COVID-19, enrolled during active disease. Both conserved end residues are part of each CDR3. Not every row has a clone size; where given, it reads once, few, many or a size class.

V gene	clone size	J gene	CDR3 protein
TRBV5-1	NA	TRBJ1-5	CARRSWGGEQPQHF
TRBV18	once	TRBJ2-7	CASSLDRTSYEQYF
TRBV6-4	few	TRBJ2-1	CASSDGTGGNEQFF
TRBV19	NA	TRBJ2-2	CASSTPRPLNTGELFF
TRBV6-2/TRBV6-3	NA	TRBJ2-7	CASSRLADYEQYF
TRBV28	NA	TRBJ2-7	CASSLWGDRGYEQYF
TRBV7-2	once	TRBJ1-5	CASRLGTGQSQPQHF
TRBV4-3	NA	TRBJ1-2	CASSQDTGRRGYTF
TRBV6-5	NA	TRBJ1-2	CASSYSKEAGYTF
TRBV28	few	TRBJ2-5	CASGGLPPETQYF
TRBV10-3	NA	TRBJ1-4	CAISFDRGNEKLFF
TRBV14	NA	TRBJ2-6	CASSQGRVGANVLTF
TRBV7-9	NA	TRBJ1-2	CASSLAAAAYGYTF
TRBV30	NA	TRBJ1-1	CAWSVRRALNTEAFF
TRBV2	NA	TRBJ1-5	CASSDRVGSNQPQHF
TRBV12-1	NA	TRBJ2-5	CASSFGSAGLEETQYF
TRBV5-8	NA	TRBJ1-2	CASSLGQGNYGYTF
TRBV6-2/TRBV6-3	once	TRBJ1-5	CASSYASFQPQHF
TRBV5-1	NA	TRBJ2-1	CASSKPGTGAYNEQFF
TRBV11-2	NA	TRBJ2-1	CASSLTPASYNEQFF
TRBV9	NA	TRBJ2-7	CASSTSGRGHYEQYF